The subject of this entry is one T cell receptor beta chain. Antigen unknown. This entry comes from a study of identical twins' blood T cells. The donors were healthy female monozygous twins, three pairs in total. General observations from the study: Shared CDR3 clonotype counts between two donors mainly tracked the product of their cloneset sizes, twins included.

J lost 14 bases, V lost 4 bases, and 9 bases had no gene match. The CDR3 length is 14 residues. Germline loops: CDR1 SEHNR, CDR2 FQNEAQ (reference sequence). Authors' processing steps: Per-library CDR3 reads ranged about 2 to 3.6 million; clonotypes, ~85,000 to ~500,000. One entry per CDR3 protein results from TCRdb running MiXCR on the 5' RACE reads. The V and J calls come from TCRdb's annotation, not from the publication. This sample has 350,000 to 450,000 distinct CDR3 sequences, with roughly 27% found just once. Sequenced input: PBMCs. The chain links TRBV7-9 to TRBJ1-6; 9 positions match TRBD1. The TCR sequence derives from a woman aged 18 to 55 in good health. CDR3 DNA sequence: TGTGCCAGCAGCTCCCCGGGACAGGGTAGTGCCCTCCACTTT. It codes for CASSSPGQGSALHF.